The rows below give T cell receptor beta chains drawn from one sample of a study of shared clonotypes between healthy human individuals. Sequencing used immunoSEQ multiplex PCR; TCRdb keeps in-frame clones, though not all of them. Counted here are about 590,000 clones, 95% occurring once; the ten biggest clones make up 0.11%. The sample taken for sequencing was naive CD8+ T cells sorted from blood. The receptors stem from a woman in her 30s in good health. CDR3s include the opening cysteine and the closing phenylalanine or tryptophan. D genes are given only for firm matches.

d_gene	v_gene	j_gene	CDR3aa
.	TRBV19	TRBJ2-1	CASNERWGYNEQFF
TRBD2	TRBV5-1	TRBJ2-3	CASSSPGLAGVRSAPDTQYF
TRBD2	TRBV2	TRBJ2-7	CASSELAGLTISYEQYF
TRBD1	TRBV5-6	TRBJ1-5	CASSLLQGGQPQHF
.	TRBV6-5	TRBJ2-5	CASSSQGFEETQYF
.	TRBV11-2	TRBJ1-4	CASSAIDGVSFF
.	TRBV11-3	TRBJ2-1	CASSSPLGLDYNEQFF
TRBD2	TRBV9	TRBJ2-2	CASSVASASGSLTGELFF
.	TRBV7-9	TRBJ2-1	CASSPREGAYNEQFF
.	TRBV19	TRBJ1-2	CASSSSWVANYGYTF
.	TRBV15	TRBJ2-5	CATSRSDGAAETQYF
TRBD1	TRBV6-4	TRBJ2-1	CASSMTGGLGFANEQFF
.	TRBV6-6	TRBJ1-5	CASCSGYNQPQHF
.	TRBV28	TRBJ1-2	CASQRGGTYGYTF
.	TRBV6-1	TRBJ2-3	CASSDKRTGPSTDTQYF
TRBD1	TRBV27	TRBJ1-2	CAIRTGHPNYGYTF
.	TRBV27	TRBJ2-7	CASSLYGSGMGEQYF
.	TRBV28	TRBJ1-1	CASSLQERNTEAFF
TRBD2	TRBV7-2	TRBJ2-1	CASSFSAGELHEQFF
.	TRBV27	TRBJ1-3	CASSPTQGTDTIYF
TRBD1	TRBV6-5	TRBJ1-1	CASRIQGLETEAFF
TRBD2	TRBV2	TRBJ2-5	CASNGAGLAIQETQYF
TRBD2	TRBV27	TRBJ2-7	CASSLAGPSYEQYF
.	TRBV6-1	TRBJ1-4	CAARGANEKLFF
.	TRBV10-3	TRBJ2-5	CAISESRLETQYF
TRBD1	TRBV28	TRBJ1-4	CASSWSTGYSTTNEKLFF